Given below is one T cell receptor (beta chain) in context. The target antigen is unknown. This sample includes further DNA sequences coding for the same CDR3. The data were obtained in a study of cytomegalovirus exposure and HLA in healthy donors. Study overall: Most donors, about 82% of approximately 400 genotyped, fell in the Caucasian-associated ancestry cluster. Study-wide points: Versus the approximately 700-donor mean, an Asian-associated ancestry cluster reportedly showed fewer N-insertions in a later analysis. By HLA locus, TCR association rates varied in a later analysis, with DRB1 showing the most and HLA-C the fewest.

The primer mix had 60 Vbeta and 13 Jbeta primers. Here immunoSEQ multiplex PCR was the method, and the copy in TCRdb shows in-frame clones only, minus some. The profile shows about 160,000 clones, approximately 75% of them singletons. The length of the CDR3 is 17 residues. Deletions cut 2 bases from V and 0 bases from J, with 13 bases between. Per germline, CDR1 PRHDT and CDR2 FYEKMQ (reference sequence). The sample was PBMCs. This chain uses TRBV13 with TRBJ1-4, with a tentative D call TRBD1 (6 bases). This sequence was found in a young woman in good health and CMV-seronegative. The DNA for the CDR3 is TGTGCCAGCAGCTTATCAAGGGGGTCTGCAACTAATGAAAAACTGTTTTTT. The encoded protein is CASSLSRGSATNEKLFF.